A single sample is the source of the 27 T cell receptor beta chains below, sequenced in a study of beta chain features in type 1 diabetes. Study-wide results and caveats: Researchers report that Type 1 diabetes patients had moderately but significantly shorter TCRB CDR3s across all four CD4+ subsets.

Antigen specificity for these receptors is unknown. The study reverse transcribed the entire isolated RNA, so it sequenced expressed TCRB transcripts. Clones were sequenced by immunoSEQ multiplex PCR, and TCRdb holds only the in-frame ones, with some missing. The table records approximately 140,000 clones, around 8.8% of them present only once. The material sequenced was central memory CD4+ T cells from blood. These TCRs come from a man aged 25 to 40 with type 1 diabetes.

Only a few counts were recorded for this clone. CDR3 in DNA: TGTGCCAGCAGCCAAGAGTCAGGGGGTAGAGAGACCCAGTACTTC. It is translated as CASSQESGGRETQYF. The chain links TRBV4-2 to TRBJ2-5, with TRBD1 matching 7 bases. The CDR3 length is 15 residues. J lost 4 bases, V lost 0 bases, and 5 bases had no gene match. Germline V lookup: CDR1 LGHNA, CDR2 YNFKEQ.

The chain's CDR3 is CASHGVQGSYEQYF. CDR3 DNA: TGTGCCAGCCATGGCGTACAGGGAAGCTACGAGCAGTACTTC. The rearrangement uses TRBV27 and TRBJ2-7; TRBD1 might be the D (6 bases). The CDR3 contains 14 residues. With 8 bases removed from V and 3 bases from J, the gap between germline ends came to 17 bases. Per germline, CDR1 MNHEY and CDR2 SMNVEV (reference sequence).

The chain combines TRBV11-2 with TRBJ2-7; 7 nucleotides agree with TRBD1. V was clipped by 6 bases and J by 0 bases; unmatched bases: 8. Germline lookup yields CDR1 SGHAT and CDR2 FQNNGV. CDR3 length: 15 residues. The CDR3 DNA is TGTGCCAGCAGATCAGCCGGACAGGCCTCCTACGAGCAGTACTTC. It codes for CASRSAGQASYEQYF.

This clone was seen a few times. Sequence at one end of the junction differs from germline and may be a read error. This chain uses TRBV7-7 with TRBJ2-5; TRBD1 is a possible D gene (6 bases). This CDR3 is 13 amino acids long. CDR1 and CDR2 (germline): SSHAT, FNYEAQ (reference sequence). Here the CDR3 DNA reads TGTGCTAGCAGCTTTGGGACACGGGAGACCCAGTACTTC. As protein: CASSFGTRETQYF.

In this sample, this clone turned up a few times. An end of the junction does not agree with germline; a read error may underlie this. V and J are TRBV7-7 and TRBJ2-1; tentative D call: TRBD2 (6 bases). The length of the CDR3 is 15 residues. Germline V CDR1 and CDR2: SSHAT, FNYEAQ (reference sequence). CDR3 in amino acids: CASSISGSSYNEQFF. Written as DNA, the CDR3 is TGTGCTAGCAGCATTAGCGGAAGCTCCTACAATGAGCAGTTCTTC.

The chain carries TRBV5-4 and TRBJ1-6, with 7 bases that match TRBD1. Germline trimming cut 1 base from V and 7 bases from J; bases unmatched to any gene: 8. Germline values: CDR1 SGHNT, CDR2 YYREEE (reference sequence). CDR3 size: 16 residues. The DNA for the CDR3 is TGTGCCAGCAGCTTGATGCGACAGGGTAGAAATTCACCCCTCCACTTT. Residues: CASSLMRQGRNSPLHF.

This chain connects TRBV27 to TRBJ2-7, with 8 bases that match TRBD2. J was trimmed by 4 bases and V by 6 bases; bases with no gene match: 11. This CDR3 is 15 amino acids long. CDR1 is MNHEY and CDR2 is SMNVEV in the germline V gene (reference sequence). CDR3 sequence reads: CASSRAAGGGYEQYF. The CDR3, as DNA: TGTGCCAGCAGCCGGGCAGCCGGGGGGGGATACGAGCAGTACTTC.

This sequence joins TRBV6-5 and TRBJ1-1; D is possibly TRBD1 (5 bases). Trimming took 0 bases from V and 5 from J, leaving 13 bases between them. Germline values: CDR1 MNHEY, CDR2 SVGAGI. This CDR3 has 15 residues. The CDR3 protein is CASSYSYQGGTEAFF. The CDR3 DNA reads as TGTGCCAGCAGTTACTCGTATCAGGGCGGAACTGAAGCTTTCTTT.

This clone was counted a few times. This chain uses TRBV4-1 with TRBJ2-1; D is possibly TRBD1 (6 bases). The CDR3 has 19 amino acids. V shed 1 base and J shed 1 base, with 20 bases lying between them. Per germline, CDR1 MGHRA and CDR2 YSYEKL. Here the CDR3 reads CASSQGQGILRGSYNEQFF. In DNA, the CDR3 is TGCGCCAGCAGCCAAGGTCAGGGGATTCTTCGGGGTTCCTACAATGAGCAGTTCTTC.

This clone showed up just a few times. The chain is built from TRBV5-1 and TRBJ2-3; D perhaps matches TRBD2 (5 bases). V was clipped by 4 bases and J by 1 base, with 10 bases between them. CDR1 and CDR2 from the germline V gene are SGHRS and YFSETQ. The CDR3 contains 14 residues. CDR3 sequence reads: CASSREWGTDTQYF. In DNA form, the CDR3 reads TGCGCCAGCAGCCGGGAATGGGGCACAGATACGCAGTATTTT.

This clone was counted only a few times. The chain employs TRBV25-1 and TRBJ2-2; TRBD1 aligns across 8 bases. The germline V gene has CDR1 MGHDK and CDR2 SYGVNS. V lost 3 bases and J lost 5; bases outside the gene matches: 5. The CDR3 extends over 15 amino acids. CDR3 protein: CASSDPGGRTGELFF. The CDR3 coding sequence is TGTGCCAGCAGTGACCCAGGGGGCAGAACCGGGGAGCTGTTTTTT.

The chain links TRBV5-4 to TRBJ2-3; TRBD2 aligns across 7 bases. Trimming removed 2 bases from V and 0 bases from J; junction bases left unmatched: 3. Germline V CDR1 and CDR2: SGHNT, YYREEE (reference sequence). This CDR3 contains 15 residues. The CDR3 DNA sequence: TGTGCCAGCAGCTTTAGGCGGGGGAGCACAGATACGCAGTATTTT. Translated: CASSFRRGSTDTQYF.

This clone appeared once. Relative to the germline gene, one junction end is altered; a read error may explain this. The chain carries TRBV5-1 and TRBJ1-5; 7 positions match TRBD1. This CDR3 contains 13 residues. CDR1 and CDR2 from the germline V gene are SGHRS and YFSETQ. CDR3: CASSRRQGEPQHF. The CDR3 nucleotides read TGTGCCAGCAGCCGCCGACAGGGAGAGCCCCAGCATTTT.

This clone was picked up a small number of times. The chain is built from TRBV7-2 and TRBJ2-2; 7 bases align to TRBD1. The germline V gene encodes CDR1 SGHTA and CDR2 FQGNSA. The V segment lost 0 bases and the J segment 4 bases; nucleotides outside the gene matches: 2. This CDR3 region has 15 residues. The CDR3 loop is CASSLANRGTGELFF. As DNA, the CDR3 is TGTGCCAGCAGCTTAGCGAACAGGGGCACCGGGGAGCTGTTTTTT. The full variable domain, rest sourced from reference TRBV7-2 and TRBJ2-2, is GAGVSQSPSNKVTEKGKDVELRCDPISGHTALYWYRQSLGQGLEFLIYFQGNSAPDKSGLPSDRFSAERTGGSVSTLTIQRTQQEDSAVYLCASSLANRGTGELFFGEGSRLTVL.

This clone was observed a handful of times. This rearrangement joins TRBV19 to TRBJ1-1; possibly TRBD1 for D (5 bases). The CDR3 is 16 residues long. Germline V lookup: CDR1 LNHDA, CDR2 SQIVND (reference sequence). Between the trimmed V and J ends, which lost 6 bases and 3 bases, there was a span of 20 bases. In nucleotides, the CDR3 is TGTGCCAGTAGATTTGTGGGCAGGGTCGCCCACACTGAAGCTTTCTTT. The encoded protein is CASRFVGRVAHTEAFF.

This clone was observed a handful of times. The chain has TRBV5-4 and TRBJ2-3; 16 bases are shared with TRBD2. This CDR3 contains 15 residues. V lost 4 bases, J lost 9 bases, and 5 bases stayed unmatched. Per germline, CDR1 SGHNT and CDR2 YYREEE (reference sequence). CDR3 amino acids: CASSEGTSGGATQYF. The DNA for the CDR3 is TGTGCCAGCAGCGAGGGGACTAGCGGGGGGGCCACGCAGTATTTT.

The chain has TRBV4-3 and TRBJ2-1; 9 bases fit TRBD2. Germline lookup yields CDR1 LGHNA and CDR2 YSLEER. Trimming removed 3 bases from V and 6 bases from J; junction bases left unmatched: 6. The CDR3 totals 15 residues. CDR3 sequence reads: CASSHRAGGSNEQFF. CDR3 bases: TGCGCCAGCAGCCACCGAGCGGGGGGAAGCAATGAGCAGTTCTTC.

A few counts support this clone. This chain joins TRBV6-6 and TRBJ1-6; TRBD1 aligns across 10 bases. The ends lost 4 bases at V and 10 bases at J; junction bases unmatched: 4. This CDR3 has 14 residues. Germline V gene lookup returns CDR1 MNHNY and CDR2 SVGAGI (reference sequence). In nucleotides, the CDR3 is TGTGCCAGCAGTTCGACAGGGGGCAGGTCACCCCTCCACTTT. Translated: CASSSTGGRSPLHF.

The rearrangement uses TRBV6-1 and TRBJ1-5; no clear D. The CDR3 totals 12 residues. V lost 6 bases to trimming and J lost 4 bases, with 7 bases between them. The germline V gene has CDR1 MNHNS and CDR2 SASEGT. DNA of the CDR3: TGTGCCAGCAGGGTCGGTAATCAGCCCCAGCATTTT. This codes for CASRVGNQPQHF.

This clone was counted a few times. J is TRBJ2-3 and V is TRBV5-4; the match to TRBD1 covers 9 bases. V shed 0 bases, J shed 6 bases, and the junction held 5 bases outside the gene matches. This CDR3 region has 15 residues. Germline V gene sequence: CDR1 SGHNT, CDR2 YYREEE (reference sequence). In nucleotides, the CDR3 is TGTGCCAGCAGCTTGGCACAGGGGGCATTGGATACGCAGTATTTT. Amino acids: CASSLAQGALDTQYF.

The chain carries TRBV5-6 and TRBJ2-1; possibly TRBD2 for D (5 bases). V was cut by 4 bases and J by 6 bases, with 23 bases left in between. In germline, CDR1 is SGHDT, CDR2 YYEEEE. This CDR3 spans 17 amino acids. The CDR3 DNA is TGTGCCAGCAGCCCGCGGGCGGGCCCGGGCCGGAGCAATGAGCAGTTCTTC. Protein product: CASSPRAGPGRSNEQFF. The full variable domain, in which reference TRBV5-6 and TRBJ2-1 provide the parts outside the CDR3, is DAGVTQSPTHLIKTRGQQVTLRCSPKSGHDTVSWYQQALGQGPQFIFQYYEEEERQRGNFPDRFSGHQFPNYSSELNVNALLLGDSALYLCASSPRAGPGRSNEQFFGPGTRLTVL.

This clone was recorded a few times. The CDR3: CASSQDRRQSGNQPQHF. As DNA, the CDR3 is TGCGCCAGCAGCCAAGATCGTAGACAGTCCGGCAATCAGCCCCAGCATTTT. This chain connects TRBV4-3 to TRBJ1-5, with a weak D call TRBD1 (5 bases). The CDR3 is 17 amino acids. V was pared by 0 bases and J by 2 bases, with 14 bases between. Germline V gene lookup returns CDR1 LGHNA and CDR2 YSLEER.

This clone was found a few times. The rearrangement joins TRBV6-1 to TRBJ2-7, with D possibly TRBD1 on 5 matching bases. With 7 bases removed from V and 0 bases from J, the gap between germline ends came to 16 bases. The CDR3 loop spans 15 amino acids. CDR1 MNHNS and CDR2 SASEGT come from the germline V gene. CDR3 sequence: CASMEQAYTSYEQYF. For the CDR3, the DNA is TGTGCCAGCATGGAACAGGCCTATACCTCCTACGAGCAGTACTTC.

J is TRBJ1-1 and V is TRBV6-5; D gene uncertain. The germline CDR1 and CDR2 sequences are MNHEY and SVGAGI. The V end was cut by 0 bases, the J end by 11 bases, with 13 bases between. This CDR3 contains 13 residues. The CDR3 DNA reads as TGTGCCAGCAGTTACTCGGACCTCGGGAGGGCTTTCTTT. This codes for CASSYSDLGRAFF.

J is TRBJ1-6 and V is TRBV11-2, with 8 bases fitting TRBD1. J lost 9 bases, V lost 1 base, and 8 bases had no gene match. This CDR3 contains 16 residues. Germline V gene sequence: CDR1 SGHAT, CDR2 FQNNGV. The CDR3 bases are TGTGCCAGCAGCTTAGGGACAGGGCACGGTAGTTCACCCCTCCACTTT. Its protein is CASSLGTGHGSSPLHF.

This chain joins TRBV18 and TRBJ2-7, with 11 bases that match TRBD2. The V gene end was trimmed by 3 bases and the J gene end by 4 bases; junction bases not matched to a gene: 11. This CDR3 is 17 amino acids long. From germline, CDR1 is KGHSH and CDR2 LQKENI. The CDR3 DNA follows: TGTGCCAGCTCACCGACTTCTCCTAGCGGGGGGTTGTACGAGCAGTACTTC. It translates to CASSPTSPSGGLYEQYF. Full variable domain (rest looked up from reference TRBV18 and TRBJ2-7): NAGVMQNPRHLVRRRGQEARLRCSPMKGHSHVYWYRQLPEEGLKFMVYLQKENIIDESGMPKERFSAEFPKEGPSILRIQQVVRGDSAAYFCASSPTSPSGGLYEQYFGPGTRLTVT.

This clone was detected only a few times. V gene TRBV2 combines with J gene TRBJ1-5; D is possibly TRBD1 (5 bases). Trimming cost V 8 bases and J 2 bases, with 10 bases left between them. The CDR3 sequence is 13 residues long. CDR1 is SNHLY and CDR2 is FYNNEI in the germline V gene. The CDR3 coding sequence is TGTGCCAGCCGGGGGGAACGCAATCAGCCCCAGCATTTT. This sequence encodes CASRGERNQPQHF.